This TCR beta chain was sequenced for a study of pediatric ulcerative colitis. General study points: No controls had the two rectal clonotypes shared by ulcerative colitis patients. Clonal expansions reduced rectal repertoire diversity in acute severe colitis. Rectal pinch biopsies may have included blood-derived T cells, especially in patients with overt colitis. Ulcerative colitis patients shared more blood-rectal clones than controls.

Method: immunoSEQ multiplex PCR; TCRdb's copy keeps in-frame clones and lacks some. Of approximately 40,000 clones listed, 65% to 85% are singletons. Points on this clone: The antigen is unknown.

One to two pinch biopsies were taken from the rectum during colonoscopy. The source is a boy aged 5-17 years with severe ulcerative colitis. The sequenced sample was gut tissue.

The CDR3 here is CSVQTTSWEQFF. The CDR3 nucleotides are TGCAGCGTTCAAACAACTAGTTGGGAGCAGTTCTTC. The gene calls are TRBV29-1 and TRBJ2-1, with D perhaps matching TRBD2 (5 bases). Between the trimmed V and J ends, which lost 5 bases and 10 bases, there was a span of 15 bases. In germline, CDR1 is SQVTM, CDR2 ANQGSEA. This CDR3 has 12 residues.